Below are 14 T cell receptor beta chains sequenced from a single sample in a study of blood T cell repertoires in COVID-19. The table came from immunoSEQ multiplex PCR; TCRdb's copy has only in-frame clones and leaves some out. The table includes a few hundred thousand clones, under 90% detected once. The sample comprised peripheral blood. These receptor sequences come from a woman between 25 and 40 years old with COVID-19, enrolled during active disease.

The chain uses TRBV2 and TRBJ2-1, with D tentatively TRBD1 (6 bases). V lost 6 bases and J lost 7, with 22 bases in between. Germline V gene data show CDR1 as SNHLY and CDR2 as FYNNEI. CDR3 length: 16 residues. The CDR3 loop reads CASSSLSRDNYNEQFF. Written as DNA, the CDR3 is TGTGCCAGCAGCTCCCTCTCTCGGGACAATTATAATGAGCAGTTCTTC.

J is TRBJ2-3 and V is TRBV19, with a weak D call TRBD2 (6 bases). The CDR3 is 16 amino acids. Between the trimmed V and J ends, which lost 2 bases and 1 base, there was a span of 13 bases. Germline CDR1 reads LNHDA; CDR2 reads SQIVND (reference sequence). CDR3 amino acids: CASSIFSGHRTDTQYF. CDR3 coding DNA: TGTGCCAGTAGTATATTTAGCGGACACCGCACAGATACGCAGTATTTT.

The V gene is TRBV28, the J gene TRBJ1-5; TRBD1 matches 7 bases. V shed 5 bases and J 6 bases; nucleotides not matched to a gene: 7. This CDR3 is 14 amino acids long. Germline CDR1 reads MDHEN; CDR2 reads SYDVKM. The CDR3 loop reads CASSPQTGAQPQHF. DNA for the CDR3: TGTGCCAGCAGTCCACAAACAGGGGCTCAGCCCCAGCATTTT.

This chain links TRBV11-2 with TRBJ2-7; maybe TRBD2 (6 bases). From germline, CDR1 is SGHAT and CDR2 FQNNGV. Trimming shortened V by 10 bases and J by 3 bases, and 19 bases separated the two germline ends. The CDR3 is made up of 14 amino acids. The CDR3 loop reads CATGEDFLLYEQYF. The CDR3 coding sequence is TGTGCCACCGGGGAGGACTTTCTTCTCTACGAGCAGTACTTC. The full variable domain, rest sourced from reference TRBV11-2 and TRBJ2-7, is EAGVAQSPRYKIIEKRQSVAFWCNPISGHATLYWYQQILGQGPKLLIQFQNNGVVDDSQLPKDRFSAERLKGVDSTLKIQPAKLEDSAVYLCATGEDFLLYEQYFGPGTRLTVT.

This clone was detected only once. The chain combines TRBV3-1 (or the pseudogene TRBV3-2) with TRBJ2-7, with D perhaps matching TRBD2 (6 bases). The germline CDR1 and CDR2 sequences are LGHDT and YNNKEL (reference sequence). Trimming took 0 bases from V and 0 from J, leaving 24 bases between them. The CDR3 loop spans 20 amino acids. The CDR3 DNA reads TGTGCCAGCAGCCAAGATCTAATAGGCAGGCCAATAGCGGACTCCTACGAGCAGTACTTC. Residues: CASSQDLIGRPIADSYEQYF.

The chain links TRBV4-1 to TRBJ1-3; 10 bases agree with TRBD1. This CDR3 has 17 residues. V dropped 1 base and J dropped 3; count of bases not matched to a gene: 6. From germline, CDR1 is MGHRA and CDR2 YSYEKL. As DNA, the CDR3 is TGCGCCAGCAGCCAAGTGATGACAGGGGGCTTTGGAAACACCATATATTTT. It is translated as CASSQVMTGGFGNTIYF.

CDR3 sequence: CAWSIQGRSGNTIYF. In DNA form, the CDR3 reads TGTGCCTGGAGCATACAGGGCCGCTCTGGAAACACCATATATTTT. The V call is TRBV30, the J call TRBJ1-3, with D possibly TRBD1 on 6 matching bases. This CDR3 comprises 15 residues. Germline V gene data show CDR1 as GTSNPN and CDR2 as SVGIG (reference sequence). V was clipped by 3 bases and J by 0 bases, with 12 bases between them.

V and J are TRBV7-9 and TRBJ1-5; 7 nucleotides match TRBD1. V lost 0 bases and J lost 4; bases outside the gene matches: 3. The CDR3 contains 15 residues. Germline CDR1 reads SEHNR; CDR2 reads FQNEAQ (reference sequence). The CDR3 DNA reads TGTGCCAGCAGCTTAGCGGCAGGGGGTAATCAGCCCCAGCATTTT. This gives the protein CASSLAAGGNQPQHF.

The chain links TRBV3-1 (or the pseudogene TRBV3-2) to TRBJ1-3; weak D call: TRBD1 (6 bases). The CDR3 spans 14 residues. V lost 4 bases and J lost 0, with 7 bases in between. Germline CDR1 and CDR2: LGHDT and YNNKEL (reference sequence). The CDR3 region has the DNA TGTGCCAGCAGCCCGACAGGCTCTGGAAACACCATATATTTT. It translates to CASSPTGSGNTIYF.

V and J are TRBV3-1 (or the pseudogene TRBV3-2) and TRBJ1-2, with D unresolved. Trimming pared 4 bases from V and 7 bases from J, leaving 10 bases between. The CDR3 extends over 12 amino acids. Germline V gene sequence: CDR1 LGHDT, CDR2 YNNKEL (reference sequence). Here the CDR3 DNA reads TGTGCCAGCAGCCTTGACATCGGTGGCTACACCTTC. It specifies CASSLDIGGYTF.

The rearrangement links TRBV4-1 to TRBJ1-5, with D perhaps TRBD1 (5 bases). This CDR3 has 17 amino acids. CDR1 MGHRA and CDR2 YSYEKL come from the germline V gene. V was trimmed by 0 bases and J by 0 bases, leaving 12 bases between them. CDR3 residues: CASSQEIQDYSNQPQHF. CDR3 nucleotides: TGCGCCAGCAGCCAAGAGATACAGGATTATAGCAATCAGCCCCAGCATTTT.

This chain connects TRBV18 to TRBJ1-2, with no clear D. The CDR3 has 13 amino acids. Germline CDR1 is KGHSH and CDR2 is LQKENI. V was cut by 5 bases and J by 0 bases, with 7 bases left in between. The CDR3 region is CASSVRANYGYTF. The CDR3 nucleotides read TGTGCCAGCTCAGTACGAGCTAACTATGGCTACACCTTC. Full variable domain (rest looked up from reference TRBV18 and TRBJ1-2): NAGVMQNPRHLVRRRGQEARLRCSPMKGHSHVYWYRQLPEEGLKFMVYLQKENIIDESGMPKERFSAEFPKEGPSILRIQQVVRGDSAAYFCASSVRANYGYTFGSGTRLTVV.

V usage is TRBV14 and J usage is TRBJ2-3, with TRBD2 matching 14 bases. Germline lookup yields CDR1 SGHDN and CDR2 FVKESK. J was trimmed by 0 bases and V by 4 bases; bases with no gene match: 3. This CDR3 comprises 17 residues. CDR3 in amino acids: CASSPRTSGRSTDTQYF. The CDR3 bases are TGTGCCAGCAGCCCACGGACTAGCGGGAGGAGCACAGATACGCAGTATTTT. Drawing the rest from reference TRBV14 and TRBJ2-3, the complete variable domain is EAGVTQFPSHSVIEKGQTVTLRCDPISGHDNLYWYRRVMGKEIKFLLHFVKESKQDESGMPNNRFLAERTGGTYSTLKVQPAELEDSGVYFCASSPRTSGRSTDTQYFGPGTRLTVL.

CDR3: CASSVAAGTANEKLFF. The CDR3, as DNA: TGTGCCAGCAGCGTAGCGGCCGGGACAGCGAATGAAAAACTGTTTTTT. The rearrangement links TRBV9 to TRBJ1-4, with TRBD1 matching over 7 bases. The CDR3 sequence is 16 residues long. Per the germline V gene, CDR1 is SGDLS and CDR2 is YYNGEE. The V gene end was trimmed by 0 bases and the J gene end by 5 bases; junction bases not matched to a gene: 7.